Below are 14 T cell receptor beta chains sequenced from a single sample in a study of circulating CD8 cells and anti-PD-1 response in melanoma. Live CD3+CD8+TCRalphabeta+ cells were sorted into four subsets by PD-1 and/or TIGIT. The QIAseq Immune Repertoire TCR panel built the libraries from around 15 ng of total RNA. TCRdb re-derived calls from the reads in MiXCR, one entry per CDR3 protein. The sample gives around 1,700 distinct CDR3 sequences, just under 9.5% of which show up once; about 5.4% is in the top ten. This sample comprised CD8+ T cells from PBMCs, obtained at baseline or after one month of anti-PD-1 therapy (not recorded which). The receptors here all came from a human donor with melanoma.

This clonotype is medium-sized. The chain is built from TRBV19 and TRBJ1-1; the D is unclear. Trimming cost V 2 bases and J 1 base, with 5 bases left between them. The CDR3 loop spans 13 amino acids. From germline, CDR1 is LNHDA and CDR2 SQIVND (reference sequence). This CDR3 reads CASSINSNTEAFF. The CDR3 bases are TGTGCCAGTAGTATAAACTCGAACACTGAAGCTTTCTTT.

This clonotype has just a few counts. The V and J genes are TRBV6-5 and TRBJ2-6; perhaps TRBD1 as D (6 bases). This CDR3 has 16 amino acids. Germline assignment: CDR1 MNHEY and CDR2 SVGAGI. V was cut by 6 bases and J by 4 bases, with 16 bases left in between. CDR3 in amino acids: CASRDRRWAGANVLTF. The CDR3 bases are TGTGCCAGCAGAGACAGGAGATGGGCAGGGGCCAACGTCCTGACTTTC.

By frequency in the sample, this clonotype is medium-sized (0.01 to 0.1%). The chain links TRBV6-2 or TRBV6-3 to TRBJ2-2; 13 nucleotides line up with TRBD2. The V and J ends lost 4 bases and 3 bases, in that order; junction bases with no gene match: 8. The CDR3 spans 18 residues. Germline V CDR1 and CDR2: MNHEY, SVGEGT. CDR3 region: CASSSWTSGGFYTGELFF. As DNA, the CDR3 is TGTGCCAGCAGTTCCTGGACTAGCGGGGGATTCTACACCGGGGAGCTGTTTTTT.

Within the sample, this clonotype is large. This chain uses TRBV2 with TRBJ2-3, with TRBD2 as a possible D gene (6 bases). V was trimmed by 7 bases and J by 4 bases, leaving 15 bases between them. The germline V gene encodes CDR1 SNHLY and CDR2 FYNNEI. The CDR3 is made up of 14 amino acids. The CDR3 region has the DNA TGTGCCAGCAAAACTTCGACTAGTGCAGATACGCAGTATTTT. Protein: CASKTSTSADTQYF.

This clonotype is large in the sample. V and J are TRBV19 and TRBJ2-7; 7 nucleotides align to TRBD2. The germline V gene encodes CDR1 LNHDA and CDR2 SQIVND (reference sequence). The J segment lost 4 bases and the V segment lost 6 bases, leaving 9 bases of the junction unmatched. The CDR3 covers 14 residues. Here the CDR3 reads CASSGRLGGYEQYF. The CDR3 bases are TGTGCCAGTAGCGGACGCCTCGGGGGGTACGAGCAGTACTTC.

V gene TRBV20-1 combines with J gene TRBJ2-3; the D gene is possibly TRBD2 (6 bases). The germline gives CDR1 DFQATT, CDR2 SNEGSKA (reference sequence). This CDR3 has 14 amino acids. Trimming took 5 bases from V and 0 from J, leaving 12 bases between them. Here the CDR3 DNA reads TGCAGTGCTGAGGGACTCACTAGCACAGATACGCAGTATTTT. It translates to CSAEGLTSTDTQYF.

This clonotype is categorized as large (0.1 to 1%). The chain uses TRBV28 and TRBJ2-2; possible D gene TRBD2, 5 bases. V lost 3 bases, J lost 8 bases, and 13 bases lay in between. The CDR3 contains 14 residues. CDR1 is MDHEN and CDR2 is SYDVKM in the germline V gene. The CDR3 spells CASSFPELGGELFF. The CDR3 bases are TGTGCCAGCAGTTTCCCGGAACTAGGGGGGGAGCTGTTTTTT.

This clonotype is classed as medium-sized. The chain recombines TRBV25-1 with TRBJ2-7; D unresolved. Germline V CDR1 and CDR2: MGHDK, SYGVNS. CDR3 length: 12 amino acids. Between the trimmed V and J ends, which lost 1 base and 2 bases, there was a span of 3 bases. CDR3 protein: CASSESPYEQYF. CDR3 nucleotides: TGTGCCAGCAGTGAATCCCCCTACGAGCAGTACTTC.

This chain links TRBV19 with TRBJ2-1, with TRBD2 matching over 10 bases. The V gene's germline CDR1 is LNHDA and CDR2 SQIVND (reference sequence). V lost 7 bases, J lost 6 bases, and 12 bases stayed unmatched. This CDR3 contains 16 residues. DNA of the CDR3: TGTGCCAGTAATAGGGTAGCGGGGGGAATAGTCAATGAGCAGTTCTTC. Translating gives CASNRVAGGIVNEQFF. Using reference TRBV19 and TRBJ2-1 for the parts outside the CDR3, the full variable domain is DGGITQSPKYLFRKEGQNVTLSCEQNLNHDAMYWYRQDPGQGLRLIYYSQIVNDFQKGDIAEGYSVSREKKESFPLTVTSAQKNPTAFYLCASNRVAGGIVNEQFFGPGTRLTVL.

A note on this clonotype: A much larger clone lies one base from this, so it may be a read error. J is TRBJ2-1 and V is TRBV4-1, with D perhaps matching TRBD1 (6 bases). Germline CDR1 is MGHRA and CDR2 is YSYEKL. This CDR3 has 15 residues. The CDR3 DNA follows: TGCACCAGCAGCCAAGATCCAGGGGCAGGCAATGAGCAGTTCTTC. Translating it yields CTSSQDPGAGNEQFF.

Judged by abundance, this clonotype is large. The chain links TRBV27 to TRBJ2-2; D uncertain. Germline lookup yields CDR1 MNHEY and CDR2 SMNVEV (reference sequence). The CDR3 spans 12 residues. The V end was cut by 2 bases, the J end by 6 bases, with 4 bases between. CDR3 amino acids: CASSLSPGELFF. CDR3 nucleotide sequence: TGTGCCAGCAGTTTAAGTCCCGGGGAGCTGTTTTTT.

This clonotype is categorized as medium-sized (0.01 to 0.1%). The CDR3 DNA is TGTGCCAGTAGTATCGGCTACAATGAGCAGTTCTTC. This encodes CASSIGYNEQFF. This chain links TRBV19 with TRBJ2-1; no reliable D call. This CDR3 is built from 12 residues. CDR1 LNHDA and CDR2 SQIVND come from the germline V gene (reference sequence). V lost 3 bases, J lost 3 bases, and 3 bases lay in between.

This clonotype ranks as medium-sized. The V and J genes are TRBV7-8 and TRBJ2-2, with D unresolved. The V and J ends lost 5 bases and 8 bases respectively, with 12 bases between them. This CDR3 has 13 residues. The germline CDR1 and CDR2 sequences are SGHVS and FQNEAQ. The CDR3 DNA reads TGTGCCAGCAGCGTCGCCTTGGGTGGGGAGCTGTTTTTT. Its protein is CASSVALGGELFF.

This clonotype qualifies as medium-sized (0.01 to 0.1%). The chain combines TRBV12-3 or TRBV12-4 with TRBJ2-1; 15 bases map to TRBD2. CDR3 length: 16 residues. V lost 5 bases and J lost 7; bases outside the gene matches: 6. The CDR3 DNA follows: TGTGCCAGCAGTCATACCGGGACTAGCGGGAGGAATGAGCAGTTCTTC. The encoded protein is CASSHTGTSGRNEQFF.